A single sample is the source of the 14 T cell receptor beta chains below, sequenced in a study of neurological immune-mediated disorders. Using its own MiXCR run on the 5' RACE reads, TCRdb lists one record per CDR3 protein. The repertoire includes 30,000 to 40,000 distinct CDR3 sequences, around 4% of them detected once, and about 2.2% sits in the top ten. The sequenced sample consisted of PBMCs. The source of these receptors is a man aged 25 to 45 with multiple sclerosis.

This clonotype has a count of ten or more. The V call is TRBV7-9, the J call TRBJ2-7; 9 bases are a match to TRBD1. Germline values: CDR1 SEHNR, CDR2 FQNEAQ (reference sequence). V dropped 5 bases and J dropped 0; count of bases not matched to a gene: 11. CDR3 size: 17 residues. The CDR3 spells CASSRSGTGRSSYEQYF. For the CDR3, the DNA is TGTGCCAGCAGCCGTTCGGGGACAGGGAGGAGCTCCTACGAGCAGTACTTC.

This clonotype was detected ten times or more. The chain recombines TRBV20-1 with TRBJ2-4, with 10 bases matching TRBD2. Germline-derived CDR1 and CDR2 are DFQATT and SNEGSKA (reference sequence). The CDR3 has 16 residues. The V segment lost 0 bases and the J segment 1 base; nucleotides outside the gene matches: 3. The CDR3 reads CSAREPTSGAKNIQYF. CDR3 bases: TGCAGTGCTAGAGAACCGACTAGCGGGGCCAAAAACATTCAGTACTTC.

This sequence joins TRBV5-1 and TRBJ2-3, with D unclear. V dropped 3 bases and J dropped 4 bases, with 9 bases sitting between them. This CDR3 has 13 amino acids. Germline lookup yields CDR1 SGHRS and CDR2 YFSETQ. The CDR3 is CASSSLGSDTQYF. The CDR3 bases are TGCGCCAGCAGCTCACTGGGATCAGATACGCAGTATTTT.

In this sample, this clonotype turned up many times. V is TRBV12-3 or TRBV12-4 and J is TRBJ1-2, with D possibly TRBD1 on 5 matching bases. This CDR3 comprises 15 residues. Trimming pared 3 bases from V and 2 bases from J, leaving 13 bases between. CDR3 nucleotide sequence: TGTGCCAGCAGTTTTTCTGGGGCCGGAAACTATGGCTACACCTTC. Its translation is CASSFSGAGNYGYTF.

This clonotype was counted many times. The J gene is TRBJ2-2, the V gene TRBV5-1; TRBD1 matches 7 bases. The V gene end was trimmed by 3 bases and the J gene end by 6 bases; junction bases not matched to a gene: 5. The CDR3 is 14 amino acids. Germline CDR1 SGHRS, CDR2 YFSETQ. The CDR3 spells CASSSQQGPGELFF. The CDR3 DNA sequence: TGCGCCAGCAGCTCACAACAGGGGCCCGGGGAGCTGTTTTTT. Based on the CDR3 plus reference TRBV5-1 and TRBJ2-2, the full variable domain is KAGVTQTPRYLIKTRGQQVTLSCSPISGHRSVSWYQQTPGQGLQFLFEYFSETQRNKGNFPGRFSGRQFSNSRSEMNVSTLELGDSALYLCASSSQQGPGELFFGEGSRLTVL.

This clonotype has a count of ten or more. J is TRBJ2-5 and V is TRBV6-6; 12 nucleotides line up with TRBD2. V lost 7 bases and J lost 5; bases outside the gene matches: 2. Per the germline V gene, CDR1 is MNHNY and CDR2 is SVGAGI (reference sequence). CDR3 length equals 13 residues. Here the CDR3 reads CASTSGGAETQYF. The CDR3 region has the DNA TGTGCCAGCACTAGCGGGGGGGCTGAGACCCAGTACTTC.

The V and J genes are TRBV20-1 and TRBJ2-3; no reliable D call. V lost 2 bases, J lost 2 bases, and 8 bases lay in between. CDR1 is DFQATT, CDR2 SNEGSKA, per germline (reference sequence). The CDR3 runs 13 residues. The CDR3 region has the DNA TGCAGTGCTAGATATAGGGTCACAGATACGCAGTATTTT. It specifies CSARYRVTDTQYF.

In its sample, this clonotype was seen a few times. The V and J genes are TRBV7-2 and TRBJ1-4; possibly TRBD1 for D (5 bases). Germline loops: CDR1 SGHTA, CDR2 FQGNSA. Between the trimmed V and J ends, which lost 3 bases and 8 bases, there was a span of 13 bases. This CDR3 spans 14 amino acids. In nucleotides, the CDR3 is TGTGCCAGCAGCTTGACGGCAGGGTCGGAAAAACTGTTTTTT. Protein: CASSLTAGSEKLFF.

For the CDR3, the DNA is TGTGCCAGCAAGCTCCGGGACAGTAACACTGAAGCTTTCTTT. It specifies CASKLRDSNTEAFF. This chain joins TRBV2 and TRBJ1-1, with TRBD1 identical over 7 bases. After removal of 7 bases from V and 2 bases from J, the junction contained 7 bases not matched to a gene. CDR3 size: 14 residues. The germline V gene has CDR1 SNHLY and CDR2 FYNNEI.

This clonotype was detected many times. J is TRBJ1-2 and V is TRBV20-1, with D maybe TRBD1 (6 bases). The germline gives CDR1 DFQATT, CDR2 SNEGSKA (reference sequence). Trimming left V 6 bases short and J 3 bases short, with 14 bases between. The CDR3 length is 13 residues. CDR3 residues: CSAVSGVHYGYTF. The CDR3 DNA is TGCAGTGCCGTCTCAGGGGTACACTATGGCTACACCTTC.

This clonotype was detected many times. The genes are TRBV10-3 and TRBJ1-5; D is uncertain. Germline CDR1 and CDR2: ENHRY and SYGVKD. The CDR3 is 14 amino acids. Trimming left V 0 bases short and J 4 bases short, with 7 bases between. CDR3 in amino acids: CAISESGLNQPQHF. Here the CDR3 DNA reads TGTGCCATCAGTGAGTCAGGGCTTAATCAGCCCCAGCATTTT.

This clonotype has at least ten counts. The gene calls are TRBV12-3 or TRBV12-4 and TRBJ2-5; D not certain. CDR3 length: 9 amino acids. V lost 11 bases and J lost 5, with 6 bases in between. CDR3 sequence: CAPRETQYF. The CDR3 DNA follows: TGTGCCCCTCGCGAGACCCAGTACTTC.

This clonotype showed up many times. This chain joins TRBV12-3 or TRBV12-4 and TRBJ2-2; D not resolved. The CDR3 consists of 14 residues. V was shortened by 4 bases and J by 2 bases, with 8 bases between the two germline ends. The CDR3 coding sequence is TGTGCCAGCAGTTCCGGCGGAAACACCGGGGAGCTGTTTTTT. This sequence encodes CASSSGGNTGELFF.

This clonotype was counted ten times or more. The rearrangement uses TRBV3-1 and TRBJ2-5; either TRBD1 or TRBD2 may fit D (5 bases each). Germline V gene sequence: CDR1 LGHDT, CDR2 YNNKEL (reference sequence). With 1 base removed from V and 0 bases from J, the gap between germline ends came to 15 bases. The CDR3 is 17 amino acids. The CDR3 protein is CASSQGWSGRNQETQYF. The CDR3 nucleotides are TGTGCCAGCAGCCAAGGATGGTCAGGGAGAAACCAAGAGACCCAGTACTTC.